One and the same sample provided the 27 T cell receptor beta chains below, sequenced in a study of stem cell transplantation in POMP-related autoinflammatory disease. Libraries were prepared by immunoSEQ multiplex PCR; TCRdb keeps only in-frame clonotypes and omits some of them. The table has over 60,000 clones, more than 75% seen once. Sequencing was performed on CD4+ T cells from PBMCs, taken after stem cell transplantation. The receptor set was obtained from a human patient with POMP-related autoinflammation and immune dysregulation (PRAID). Some T cells may be transferred from the graft donor.

The chain couples TRBV7-2 to TRBJ1-6; 8 positions match TRBD1. Unmatched junction bases numbered 8, after V lost 2 bases and J lost 11 bases. CDR1 SGHTA and CDR2 FQGNSA come from the germline V gene. The CDR3 is made up of 15 amino acids. The CDR3 DNA follows: TGTGCCAGCAGCTTACGGACAGGGAACTTTCCACCCCTCCACTTT. Its protein is CASSLRTGNFPPLHF.

The CDR3 nucleotides are TGTGCCAGCAGTTGGGGAGCGAACACCGGGGAGCTGTTTTTT. This sequence encodes CASSWGANTGELFF. The rearrangement links TRBV28 to TRBJ2-2, with D possibly TRBD2 on 5 matching bases. The V and J ends lost 4 bases and 0 bases respectively, with 6 bases between them. There are 14 residues in the CDR3. From germline, CDR1 is MDHEN and CDR2 SYDVKM. Drawing the rest from reference TRBV28 and TRBJ2-2, the complete variable domain is DVKVTQSSRYLVKRTGEKVFLECVQDMDHENMFWYRQDPGLGLRLIYFSYDVKMKEKGDIPEGYSVSREKKERFSLILESASTNQTSMYLCASSWGANTGELFFGEGSRLTVL.

This chain joins TRBV6-6 and TRBJ1-3; D not certain. Germline V gene sequence: CDR1 MNHNY, CDR2 SVGAGI (reference sequence). Trimming shortened V by 0 bases and J by 4 bases, and 10 bases separated the two germline ends. The CDR3 spans 15 residues. The CDR3 reads CASSYSRESGNTIYF. In nucleotides, the CDR3 is TGTGCCAGCAGTTACTCGCGGGAGTCCGGAAACACCATATATTTT.

This clone has just one count. The chain couples TRBV11-3 to TRBJ2-3; D is ambiguous. Germline V gene sequence: CDR1 SGHNT, CDR2 YENEEA. The CDR3 length is 16 residues. V lost 1 base, J lost 3 bases, and 14 bases lay in between. This CDR3 reads CASSLGLSLETDTQYF. The CDR3 region has the DNA TGTGCCAGCAGCTTAGGACTGTCGCTAGAAACAGATACGCAGTATTTT.

The CDR3 loop reads CASSYDRGQEKLFF. CDR3 sequence (DNA): TGTGCCAGCAGTTATGACAGGGGGCAAGAAAAACTGTTTTTT. This rearrangement joins TRBV28 to TRBJ1-4, with 10 bases lining up with TRBD1. V dropped 4 bases and J dropped 8; count of bases not matched to a gene: 4. Germline CDR1 reads MDHEN; CDR2 reads SYDVKM. The CDR3 covers 14 residues. The full variable domain, rest sourced from reference TRBV28 and TRBJ1-4, is DVKVTQSSRYLVKRTGEKVFLECVQDMDHENMFWYRQDPGLGLRLIYFSYDVKMKEKGDIPEGYSVSREKKERFSLILESASTNQTSMYLCASSYDRGQEKLFFGSGTQLSVL.

V gene TRBV6-5 combines with J gene TRBJ2-5, with no clear D. This CDR3 region has 12 residues. Germline assignment: CDR1 MNHEY and CDR2 SVGAGI. Trimming took 5 bases from V and 0 from J, leaving 4 bases between them. The CDR3 nucleotides read TGTGCCAGCAGTCCGGACCAAGAGACCCAGTACTTC. It encodes CASSPDQETQYF.

V usage is TRBV28 and J usage is TRBJ1-3, with TRBD1 matching over 9 bases. The V gene end was trimmed by 6 bases and the J gene end by 8 bases; junction bases not matched to a gene: 11. CDR1 and CDR2 from the germline V gene are MDHEN and SYDVKM. The CDR3 runs 15 residues. The CDR3 is CASSAPGQGWDTIYF. Written as DNA, the CDR3 is TGTGCCAGCAGCGCACCGGGACAGGGATGGGACACCATATATTTT.

The rearrangement joins TRBV18 to TRBJ1-3; D is possibly TRBD1 (5 bases). The germline V and J ends were trimmed by 1 base and 2 bases, with 6 bases remaining between them. This CDR3 has 14 residues. CDR1 is KGHSH and CDR2 is LQKENI in the germline V gene. The CDR3, as DNA: TGTGCCAGCTCACCACTGGGGGCTGGAAACACCATATATTTT. It encodes CASSPLGAGNTIYF.

The chain joins TRBV18 to TRBJ1-5, with D unresolved. Deletions cut 3 bases from V and 3 bases from J, with 15 bases between. Germline V gene data show CDR1 as KGHSH and CDR2 as LQKENI. CDR3 size: 16 residues. The CDR3 loop reads CASSPPGIVDNQPQHF. CDR3 nucleotide sequence: TGTGCCAGCTCACCCCCCGGGATTGTTGACAATCAGCCCCAGCATTTT.

The chain employs TRBV5-1 and TRBJ2-5, with D possibly matching TRBD2 (5 bases). This CDR3 region has 16 residues. Trimming removed 0 bases from V and 5 bases from J, with 17 bases in between. The germline V gene has CDR1 SGHRS and CDR2 YFSETQ. The CDR3 protein is CASSLAPWEPGETQYF. The CDR3 region has the DNA TGCGCCAGCAGCTTGGCGCCGTGGGAACCGGGGGAGACCCAGTACTTC.

CDR3 in DNA: TGTGCCACCAGTGGTCCGGGGACAGGGCAAGGCGAGCAGTACTTC. Its translation: CATSGPGTGQGEQYF. The V call is TRBV24-1, the J call TRBJ2-7, with 9 bases lining up with TRBD1. Per germline, CDR1 KGHDR and CDR2 SFDVKD. This CDR3 has 15 residues. Trimming cost V 5 bases and J 6 bases; bases outside gene matches: 10.

J is TRBJ1-2 and V is TRBV29-1; tentatively, D is TRBD1 (5 bases). This CDR3 has 13 amino acids. CDR1 is SQVTM, CDR2 ANQGSEA, per germline. V was clipped by 4 bases and J by 4 bases, with 13 bases between them. The CDR3 loop is CSVVRAGIYGYTF. The CDR3 DNA reads TGCAGCGTTGTACGCGCAGGGATCTATGGCTACACCTTC.

The chain has TRBV3-1 (or the pseudogene TRBV3-2) and TRBJ1-1; D perhaps matches TRBD1 (5 bases). CDR3 length: 14 amino acids. Trimming took off 3 bases at V and 1 base at J, with 9 bases between the two ends. Per the germline V gene, CDR1 is LGHDT and CDR2 is YNNKEL (reference sequence). In DNA, the CDR3 is TGTGCCAGCAGCCATGCCGACAGGAACACTGAAGCTTTCTTT. Its protein is CASSHADRNTEAFF.

This clone was picked up one time. This rearrangement joins TRBV6-4 to TRBJ1-6, with 8 nucleotides matching TRBD1. The CDR3 has 15 residues. With V trimmed by 10 bases and J by 7 bases, 12 bases remained unmatched. Germline V lookup: CDR1 MRHNA, CDR2 SNTAGT. The CDR3 sequence is CATRQQGVSNSPLHF. CDR3 sequence (DNA): TGTGCCACAAGGCAACAGGGGGTATCCAATTCACCCCTCCACTTT.

This clone has a handful of counts. The rearrangement links TRBV7-9 to TRBJ2-7, with TRBD2 as a possible D gene (5 bases). CDR1 and CDR2 (germline): SEHNR, FQNEAQ (reference sequence). The V and J ends lost 4 bases and 7 bases respectively, with 11 bases between them. The CDR3 is 12 amino acids. This chain's CDR3 is CASSSSSGEQYF. The CDR3 DNA follows: TGTGCCAGCAGCTCGTCCTCGGGGGAGCAGTACTTC.

The chain couples TRBV21-1 to TRBJ1-3; TRBD1 is the table's D call, not checked against the DNA. TRBV21-1 has pseudogene status. The CDR3 has 15 amino acids. The CDR3 protein is CASSPRDNSGNTIYF. The CDR3 nucleotides are TGTGCCAGCAGCCCCCGGGACAACTCTGGAAACACCATATATTTT.

The chain combines TRBV5-1 with TRBJ2-2; TRBD1 matches 10 bases. Germline V gene lookup returns CDR1 SGHRS and CDR2 YFSETQ. Germline trimming cut 3 bases from V and 5 bases from J; bases unmatched to any gene: 4. The CDR3 consists of 15 residues. DNA for the CDR3: TGCGCCAGCAGCTCGTCGGGACAGGGGACCGGGGAGCTGTTTTTT. Translating it yields CASSSSGQGTGELFF. The variable domain in full, completed from reference TRBV5-1 and TRBJ2-2, reads KAGVTQTPRYLIKTRGQQVTLSCSPISGHRSVSWYQQTPGQGLQFLFEYFSETQRNKGNFPGRFSGRQFSNSRSEMNVSTLELGDSALYLCASSSSGQGTGELFFGEGSRLTVL.

The chain links TRBV28 to TRBJ2-7; no firm D call. Trimming removed 10 bases from V and 0 bases from J, with 16 bases in between. Germline CDR1 reads MDHEN; CDR2 reads SYDVKM. The CDR3 spans 14 residues. CDR3 in DNA: TGTGCCACCAGGCTAGGTGGTAGCTCCTACGAGCAGTACGTC. Translated, it gives CATRLGGSSYEQYV.

The chain employs TRBV19 and TRBJ1-1; D remains ambiguous. Germline-derived CDR1 and CDR2 are LNHDA and SQIVND (reference sequence). The CDR3 is 14 residues long. V was cut by 6 bases and J by 1 base, with 12 bases left in between. The DNA for the CDR3 is TGTGCCAGTAGCCCCATAGCATGGAACACTGAAGCTTTCTTT. Amino acids: CASSPIAWNTEAFF.

CDR3 residues: CASAFTGAGRNEQFF. The CDR3 DNA reads as TGTGCCAGTGCCTTCACAGGGGCTGGCAGGAATGAGCAGTTCTTC. This chain joins TRBV19 and TRBJ2-1, with 7 nucleotides matching TRBD1. The length of the CDR3 is 15 residues. Unmatched junction bases numbered 14, after V lost 8 bases and J lost 7 bases. Germline CDR1 and CDR2: LNHDA and SQIVND (reference sequence).

This clone was recorded only once. V usage is TRBV7-2 and J usage is TRBJ2-3; tentatively, D is TRBD1 or TRBD2 (6 bases each). Germline V gene data show CDR1 as SGHTA and CDR2 as FQGNSA. Trimming removed 7 bases from V and 4 bases from J, with 21 bases in between. CDR3 length: 16 residues. The CDR3 coding sequence is TGTGCCAGCACCCACCCGAGGGGGGATAGCCCAGATACGCAGTATTTT. This encodes CASTHPRGDSPDTQYF.

The chain joins TRBV29-1 to TRBJ2-1; D may be TRBD1 (6 bases). The CDR3 is made up of 12 amino acids. V dropped 6 bases and J dropped 9 bases, with 15 bases sitting between them. The germline V gene has CDR1 SQVTM and CDR2 ANQGSEA. The CDR3: CSVRTGFGEQFF. CDR3 DNA sequence: TGCAGCGTGAGAACAGGGTTTGGTGAGCAGTTCTTC.

The chain is built from TRBV28 and TRBJ1-2; the D gene is possibly TRBD1 (5 bases). CDR1 MDHEN and CDR2 SYDVKM come from the germline V gene. V lost 6 bases, J lost 4 bases, and 15 bases lay in between. This CDR3 spans 14 amino acids. CDR3: CASSSPGTSYGYTF. CDR3 nucleotide sequence: TGTGCCAGCAGCTCACCCGGGACCAGCTATGGCTACACCTTC.

The chain joins TRBV28 to TRBJ2-5; D might be TRBD2 (6 bases). The CDR3 extends over 12 amino acids. The ends were cut back, 6 bases at V and 6 bases at J, with 11 bases in the middle. Germline V CDR1 and CDR2: MDHEN, SYDVKM. The CDR3, as DNA: TGTGCCAGCAGCTCGGGACTTCAGACCCAGTACTTC. The encoded protein is CASSSGLQTQYF. The entire variable domain, with the rest obtained from reference TRBV28 and TRBJ2-5, is as follows: DVKVTQSSRYLVKRTGEKVFLECVQDMDHENMFWYRQDPGLGLRLIYFSYDVKMKEKGDIPEGYSVSREKKERFSLILESASTNQTSMYLCASSSGLQTQYFGPGTRLLVL.

The chain combines TRBV5-1 with TRBJ1-3; possible D gene TRBD1, 6 bases. The V and J ends lost 2 bases and 0 bases respectively, with 12 bases between them. The CDR3 is made up of 16 amino acids. Germline values: CDR1 SGHRS, CDR2 YFSETQ. The CDR3 DNA reads as TGCGCCAGCAGCTTAACAGGGCCTTACTCTGGAAACACCATATATTTT. Its translation: CASSLTGPYSGNTIYF.

Here the CDR3 DNA reads TGTGCCTGGAAGGGCGAAAGGGGAAGGAGTACGCAGTATTTT. It codes for CAWKGERGRSTQYF. The chain is built from TRBV30 and TRBJ2-3; possibly TRBD1 for D (5 bases). This CDR3 spans 14 amino acids. V gave up 4 bases and J gave up 8 bases, with 19 bases separating them. Germline CDR1 GTSNPN, CDR2 SVGIG (reference sequence).

The chain uses TRBV5-4 and TRBJ2-5; D unclear. Germline V CDR1 and CDR2: SGHNT, YYREEE (reference sequence). This CDR3 contains 13 residues. Trimming removed 0 bases at V and 2 bases at J, with 5 bases between. CDR3 sequence (DNA): TGTGCCAGCAGCTTGGCCCTACAAGAGACCCAGTACTTC. The encoded protein is CASSLALQETQYF.